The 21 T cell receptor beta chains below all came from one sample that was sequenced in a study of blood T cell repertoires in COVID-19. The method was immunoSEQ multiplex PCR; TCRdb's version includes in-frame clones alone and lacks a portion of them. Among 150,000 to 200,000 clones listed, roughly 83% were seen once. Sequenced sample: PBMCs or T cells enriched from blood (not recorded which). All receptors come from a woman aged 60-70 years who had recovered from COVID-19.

The CDR3 reads CASSLTEQPYGYTF. The CDR3 DNA reads as TGCGCCAGCAGCTTGACTGAACAGCCCTATGGCTACACCTTC. This chain joins TRBV5-1 and TRBJ1-2; no firm D call. The germline V gene encodes CDR1 SGHRS and CDR2 YFSETQ. V lost 1 base and J 4 bases, leaving 11 bases between the germline ends. The CDR3 is 14 residues long. The complete variable domain, with remaining parts taken from reference TRBV5-1 and TRBJ1-2, reads KAGVTQTPRYLIKTRGQQVTLSCSPISGHRSVSWYQQTPGQGLQFLFEYFSETQRNKGNFPGRFSGRQFSNSRSEMNVSTLELGDSALYLCASSLTEQPYGYTFGSGTRLTVV.

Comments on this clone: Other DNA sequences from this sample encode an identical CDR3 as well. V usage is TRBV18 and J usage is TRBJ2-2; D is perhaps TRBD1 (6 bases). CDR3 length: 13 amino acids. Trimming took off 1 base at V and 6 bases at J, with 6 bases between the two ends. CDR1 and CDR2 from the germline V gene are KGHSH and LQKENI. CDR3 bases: TGTGCCAGCTCACCACAGGGGGCCGGGGAGCTGTTTTTT. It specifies CASSPQGAGELFF.

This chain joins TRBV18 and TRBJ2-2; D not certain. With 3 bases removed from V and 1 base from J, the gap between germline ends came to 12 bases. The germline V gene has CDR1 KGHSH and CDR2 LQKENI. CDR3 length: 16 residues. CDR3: CASSPRPSMNTGELFF. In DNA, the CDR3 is TGTGCCAGCTCACCCAGGCCATCGATGAACACCGGGGAGCTGTTTTTT.

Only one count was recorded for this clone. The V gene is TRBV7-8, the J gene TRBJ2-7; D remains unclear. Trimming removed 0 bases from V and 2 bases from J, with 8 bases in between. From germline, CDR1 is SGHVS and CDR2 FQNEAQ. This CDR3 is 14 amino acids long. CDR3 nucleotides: TGTGCCAGCAGCTTAGCGCGTCTAGCCTACGAGCAGTACTTC. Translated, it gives CASSLARLAYEQYF.

The DNA for the CDR3 is TGTGCCACGAAACAACAGGGTAGCTCCTACGAGCAGTACTTC. Residues: CATKQQGSSYEQYF. The rearrangement links TRBV6-5 to TRBJ2-7, with D perhaps matching TRBD1 (6 bases). V was cut by 10 bases and J by 0 bases, with 16 bases left in between. Germline loops: CDR1 MNHEY, CDR2 SVGAGI. There are 14 residues in the CDR3.

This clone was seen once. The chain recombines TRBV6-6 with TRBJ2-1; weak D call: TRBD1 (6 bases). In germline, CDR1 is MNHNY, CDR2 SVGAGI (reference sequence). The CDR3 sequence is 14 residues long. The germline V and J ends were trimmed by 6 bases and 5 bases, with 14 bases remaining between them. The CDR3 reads CASRPLAGDNEQFF. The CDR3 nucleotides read TGTGCCAGCAGACCCCTCGCAGGGGACAATGAGCAGTTCTTC.

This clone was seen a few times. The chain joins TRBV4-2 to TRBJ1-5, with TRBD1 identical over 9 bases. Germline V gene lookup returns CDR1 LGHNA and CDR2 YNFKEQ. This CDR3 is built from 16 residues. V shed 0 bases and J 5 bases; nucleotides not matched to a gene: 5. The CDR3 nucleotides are TGTGCCAGCAGCCAAGATAGGGGACAGGGCGATCAGCCCCAGCATTTT. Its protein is CASSQDRGQGDQPQHF.

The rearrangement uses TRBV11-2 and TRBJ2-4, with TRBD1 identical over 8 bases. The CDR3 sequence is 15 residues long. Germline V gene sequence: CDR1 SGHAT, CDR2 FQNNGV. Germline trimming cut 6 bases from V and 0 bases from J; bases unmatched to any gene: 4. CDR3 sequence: CASRRQGIAKNIQYF. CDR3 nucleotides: TGTGCCAGCAGAAGACAGGGGATAGCCAAAAACATTCAGTACTTC. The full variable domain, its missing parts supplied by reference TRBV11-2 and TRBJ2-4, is EAGVAQSPRYKIIEKRQSVAFWCNPISGHATLYWYQQILGQGPKLLIQFQNNGVVDDSQLPKDRFSAERLKGVDSTLKIQPAKLEDSAVYLCASRRQGIAKNIQYFGAGTRLSVL.

CDR3 sequence: CAWGRREDYTDTQYF. CDR3 nucleotides: TGTGCCTGGGGTCGTCGGGAGGACTACACAGATACGCAGTATTTT. V usage is TRBV30 and J usage is TRBJ2-3, with 7 bases matching TRBD2. This CDR3 region has 15 residues. Trimming took 5 bases from V and 2 from J; bases not matched to a gene: 10. CDR1 and CDR2 from the germline V gene are GTSNPN and SVGIG (reference sequence).

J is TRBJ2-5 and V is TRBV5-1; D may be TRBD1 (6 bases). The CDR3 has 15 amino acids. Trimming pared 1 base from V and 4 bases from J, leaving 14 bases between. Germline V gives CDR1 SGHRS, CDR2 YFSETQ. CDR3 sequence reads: CASSLRGQKGETQYF. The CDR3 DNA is TGCGCCAGCAGCTTGCGTGGACAGAAGGGAGAGACCCAGTACTTC.

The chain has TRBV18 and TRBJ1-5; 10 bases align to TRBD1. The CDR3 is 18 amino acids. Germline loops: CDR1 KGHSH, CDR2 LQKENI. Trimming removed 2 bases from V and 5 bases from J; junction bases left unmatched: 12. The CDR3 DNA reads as TGTGCCAGCTCACCATGGAACCTCCGGGACAGGGGAGATCAGCCCCAGCATTTT. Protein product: CASSPWNLRDRGDQPQHF.

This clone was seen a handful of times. The CDR3 DNA reads TGTGCCAGCAGCTTAATAGGGGGGGAAAGCAATGAGCAGTTCTTC. Its translation is CASSLIGGESNEQFF. The genes are TRBV7-3 and TRBJ2-1; weak D call: TRBD2 (7 bases). This CDR3 has 15 amino acids. Germline lookup yields CDR1 SGHTA and CDR2 FQGTGA. V lost 1 base, J lost 6 bases, and 13 bases lay in between.

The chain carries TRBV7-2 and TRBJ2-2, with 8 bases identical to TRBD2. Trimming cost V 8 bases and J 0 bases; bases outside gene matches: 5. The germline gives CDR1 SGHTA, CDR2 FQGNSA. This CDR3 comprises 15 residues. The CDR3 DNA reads TGTGCCAGCTTTAAGACTAGCGCGAACACCGGGGAGCTGTTTTTT. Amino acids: CASFKTSANTGELFF.

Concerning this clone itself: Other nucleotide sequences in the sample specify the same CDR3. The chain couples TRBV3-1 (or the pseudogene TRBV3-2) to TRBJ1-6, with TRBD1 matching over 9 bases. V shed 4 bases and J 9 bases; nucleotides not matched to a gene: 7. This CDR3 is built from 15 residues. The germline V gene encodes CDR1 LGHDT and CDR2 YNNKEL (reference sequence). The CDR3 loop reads CASSLVPGQGSPLHF. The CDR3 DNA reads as TGTGCCAGCAGCCTCGTCCCGGGACAGGGTTCACCCCTCCACTTT.

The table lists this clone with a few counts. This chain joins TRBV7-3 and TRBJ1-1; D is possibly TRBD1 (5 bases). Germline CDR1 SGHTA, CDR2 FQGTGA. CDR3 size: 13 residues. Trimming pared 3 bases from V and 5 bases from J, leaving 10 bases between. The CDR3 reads CASSFAQGTEAFF. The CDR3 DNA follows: TGTGCCAGCAGCTTCGCCCAGGGAACTGAAGCTTTCTTT.

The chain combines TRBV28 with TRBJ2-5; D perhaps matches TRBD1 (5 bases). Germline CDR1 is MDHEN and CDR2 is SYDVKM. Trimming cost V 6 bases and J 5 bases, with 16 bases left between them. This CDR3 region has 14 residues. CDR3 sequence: CASRPQEPGETQYF. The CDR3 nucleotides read TGTGCCAGCAGACCACAGGAGCCCGGGGAGACCCAGTACTTC.

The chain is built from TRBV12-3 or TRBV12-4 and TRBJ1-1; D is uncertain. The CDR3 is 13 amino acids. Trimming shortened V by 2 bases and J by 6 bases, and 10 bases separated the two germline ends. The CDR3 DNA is TGTGCCAGCAGTTTAAGGCCCGGGGCTGAAGCTTTCTTT. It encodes CASSLRPGAEAFF.

Here the CDR3 reads CASSLFLAGGLGTDTQYF. The CDR3 DNA is TGCGCCAGCAGCTTGTTTCTAGCGGGGGGGCTTGGGACAGATACGCAGTATTTT. The rearrangement joins TRBV5-1 to TRBJ2-3; TRBD2 aligns across 12 bases. J gave up 3 bases and V 1 base, and 9 bases lay outside the gene matches. The germline gives CDR1 SGHRS, CDR2 YFSETQ. The CDR3 is 18 amino acids.

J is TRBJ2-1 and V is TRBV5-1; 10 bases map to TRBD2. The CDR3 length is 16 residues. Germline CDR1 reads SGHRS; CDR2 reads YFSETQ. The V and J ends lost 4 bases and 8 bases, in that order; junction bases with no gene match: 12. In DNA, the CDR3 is TGCGCCAGCAGCGCCCAAGCTAGCGGGAGTGGCGATGAGCAGTTCTTC. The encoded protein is CASSAQASGSGDEQFF.

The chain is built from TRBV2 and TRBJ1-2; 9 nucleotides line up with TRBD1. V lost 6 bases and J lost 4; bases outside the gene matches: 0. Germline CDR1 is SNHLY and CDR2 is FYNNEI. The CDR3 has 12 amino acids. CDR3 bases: TGTGCCAGCAGGGACAGGGGCTATGGCTACACCTTC. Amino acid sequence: CASRDRGYGYTF.

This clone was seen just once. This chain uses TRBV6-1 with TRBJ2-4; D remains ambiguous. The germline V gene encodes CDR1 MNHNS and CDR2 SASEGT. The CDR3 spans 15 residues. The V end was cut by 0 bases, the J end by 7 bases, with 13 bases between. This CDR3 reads CASSEARLLRNIQYF. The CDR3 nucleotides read TGTGCCAGCAGTGAAGCGCGGTTATTAAGGAACATTCAGTACTTC.